This T cell receptor beta chain was sequenced for a study of T cell repertoires in cytomegalovirus infection. Study-wide context: It was the public TCR beta signatures that indicated both CMV infection and matching HLA type. Regarding the study as a whole: Ex vivo responses were dominated by HLA-C-restricted CMV-specific TCR beta clonotypes. Cumulative public TCR beta family frequency identified CMV carriers with the relevant HLA.

TCRdb reprocessed the reads with MiXCR, giving one entry per CDR3 protein. The profile shows some 130,000 distinct CDR3 sequences, 20% to 30% of them singletons. Concerning this clonotype itself: Its specificity is unknown.

The CDR3 has 16 residues. Germline-derived CDR1 and CDR2 are SGHNT and YYREEE (reference sequence). Trimming pared 4 bases from V and 0 bases from J, leaving 16 bases between. This clonotype was obtained from a human donor in good health (CMV status not recorded). Some clones in this sample may be carry-over from other donors' samples. This chain links TRBV5-4 with TRBJ1-1, with D hard to call. The specimen sequenced was PBMCs, sequenced either directly or after in vitro stimulation (not recorded which). The CDR3 DNA sequence: TGTGCCAGCAGCATCCTACGAAATTCCCTGAACACTGAAGCTTTCTTT. Protein product: CASSILRNSLNTEAFF.